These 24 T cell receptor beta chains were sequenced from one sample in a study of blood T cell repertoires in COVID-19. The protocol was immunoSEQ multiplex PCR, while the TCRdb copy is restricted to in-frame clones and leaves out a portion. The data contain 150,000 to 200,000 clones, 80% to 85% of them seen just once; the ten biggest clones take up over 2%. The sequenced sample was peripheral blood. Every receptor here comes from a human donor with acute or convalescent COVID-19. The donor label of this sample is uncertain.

CDR3 protein: CAWSERNEKLFF. DNA for the CDR3: TGTGCCTGGAGTGAGCGTAATGAAAAACTGTTTTTT. The chain is built from TRBV30 and TRBJ1-4; D is ambiguous. Germline assignment: CDR1 GTSNPN and CDR2 SVGIG (reference sequence). The CDR3 spans 12 residues. Trimming removed 1 base from V and 4 bases from J, with 4 bases in between.

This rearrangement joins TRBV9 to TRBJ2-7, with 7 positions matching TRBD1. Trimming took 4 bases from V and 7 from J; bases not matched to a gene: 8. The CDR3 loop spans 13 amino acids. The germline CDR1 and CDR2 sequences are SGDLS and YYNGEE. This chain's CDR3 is CASSIRQGWEQYF. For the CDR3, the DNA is TGTGCCAGCAGCATTCGACAGGGTTGGGAGCAGTACTTC.

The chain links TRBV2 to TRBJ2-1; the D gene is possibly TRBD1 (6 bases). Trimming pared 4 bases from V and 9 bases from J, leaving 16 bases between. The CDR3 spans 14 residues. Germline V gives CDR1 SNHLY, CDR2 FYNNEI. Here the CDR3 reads CASSGLQGRVEQFF. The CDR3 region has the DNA TGTGCCAGCAGTGGTTTGCAGGGGCGGGTTGAGCAGTTCTTC.

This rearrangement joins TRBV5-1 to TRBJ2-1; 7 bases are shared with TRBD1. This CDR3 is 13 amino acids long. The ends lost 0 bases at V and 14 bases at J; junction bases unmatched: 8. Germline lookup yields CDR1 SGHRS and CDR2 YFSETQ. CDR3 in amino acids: CASSLAGQAFEFF. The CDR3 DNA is TGCGCCAGCAGCTTGGCCGGACAGGCATTCGAGTTCTTC.

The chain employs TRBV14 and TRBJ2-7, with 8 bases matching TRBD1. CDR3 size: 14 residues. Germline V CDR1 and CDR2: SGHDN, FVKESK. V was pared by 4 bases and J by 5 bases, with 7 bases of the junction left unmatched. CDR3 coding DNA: TGTGCCAGCAGCCGAAGGCTGGACAGGGACGAGCAGTACTTC. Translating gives CASSRRLDRDEQYF.

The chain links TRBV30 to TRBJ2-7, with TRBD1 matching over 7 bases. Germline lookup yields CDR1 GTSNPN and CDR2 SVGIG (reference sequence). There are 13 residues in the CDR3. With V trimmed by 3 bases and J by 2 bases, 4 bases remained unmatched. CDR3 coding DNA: TGTGCCTGGAGCAGACAGGGACCCTACGAGCAGTACTTC. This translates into CAWSRQGPYEQYF.

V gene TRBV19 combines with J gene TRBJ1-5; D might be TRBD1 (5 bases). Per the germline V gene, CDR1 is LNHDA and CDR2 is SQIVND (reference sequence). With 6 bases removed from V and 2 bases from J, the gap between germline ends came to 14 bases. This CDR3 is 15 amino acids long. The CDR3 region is CASRLGGEGNQPQHF. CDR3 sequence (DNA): TGTGCCAGTAGATTGGGAGGGGAGGGCAATCAGCCCCAGCATTTT. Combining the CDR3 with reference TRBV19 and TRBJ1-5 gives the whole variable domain DGGITQSPKYLFRKEGQNVTLSCEQNLNHDAMYWYRQDPGQGLRLIYYSQIVNDFQKGDIAEGYSVSREKKESFPLTVTSAQKNPTAFYLCASRLGGEGNQPQHFGDGTRLSIL.

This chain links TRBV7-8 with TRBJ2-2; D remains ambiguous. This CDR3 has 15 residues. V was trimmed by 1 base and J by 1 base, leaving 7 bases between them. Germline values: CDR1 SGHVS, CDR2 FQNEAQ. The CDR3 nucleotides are TGTGCCAGCAGCTTAGTTTCCGGGAACACCGGGGAGCTGTTTTTT. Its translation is CASSLVSGNTGELFF.

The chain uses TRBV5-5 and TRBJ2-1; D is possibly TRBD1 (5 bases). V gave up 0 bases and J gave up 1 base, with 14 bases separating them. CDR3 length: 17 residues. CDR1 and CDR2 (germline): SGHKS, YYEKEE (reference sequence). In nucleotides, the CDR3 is TGTGCCAGCAGCTTGGAAATGGGGCAGGGATCCTACAATGAGCAGTTCTTC. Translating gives CASSLEMGQGSYNEQFF.

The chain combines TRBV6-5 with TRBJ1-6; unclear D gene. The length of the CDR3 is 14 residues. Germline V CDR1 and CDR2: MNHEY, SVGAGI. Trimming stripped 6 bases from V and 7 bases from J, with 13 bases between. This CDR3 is CASSTGLQNSPLHF. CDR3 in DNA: TGTGCCAGCAGCACGGGGTTACAAAATTCACCCCTCCACTTT.

CDR3 DNA: TGTGCCACCAGCTCCCGGGACAGGCAAGGCTCACCCCTCCACTTT. Translating it yields CATSSRDRQGSPLHF. This chain joins TRBV15 and TRBJ1-6; TRBD1 matches 8 bases. In germline, CDR1 is LNHNV, CDR2 YYDKDF (reference sequence). V lost 5 bases to trimming and J lost 10 bases; unmatched junction nucleotides: 10. The CDR3 is 15 residues long.

The CDR3 bases are TGTGCCAGCCGGGACAGGGGGCTTCAGCCCCAGCATTTT. It specifies CASRDRGLQPQHF. The V call is TRBV6-5, the J call TRBJ1-5; 12 bases fit TRBD1. This CDR3 has 13 residues. Germline CDR1 is MNHEY and CDR2 is SVGAGI. With 8 bases clipped from V and 6 bases from J, the junction kept 2 bases outside the gene matches.

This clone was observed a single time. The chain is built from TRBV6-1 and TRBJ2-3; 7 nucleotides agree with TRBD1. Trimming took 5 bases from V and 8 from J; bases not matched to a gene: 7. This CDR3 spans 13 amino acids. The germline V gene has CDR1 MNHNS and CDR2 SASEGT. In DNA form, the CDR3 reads TGTGCCAGCAGTACCGCCACAGGGGCTACGCAGTATTTT. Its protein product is CASSTATGATQYF.

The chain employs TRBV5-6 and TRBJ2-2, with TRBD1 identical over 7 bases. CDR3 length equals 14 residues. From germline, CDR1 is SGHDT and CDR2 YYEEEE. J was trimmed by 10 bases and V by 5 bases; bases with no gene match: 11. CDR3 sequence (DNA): TGTGCCAGCAGGAAAAGACAGGGCCCGGCGGAGCTGTTTTTT. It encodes CASRKRQGPAELFF.

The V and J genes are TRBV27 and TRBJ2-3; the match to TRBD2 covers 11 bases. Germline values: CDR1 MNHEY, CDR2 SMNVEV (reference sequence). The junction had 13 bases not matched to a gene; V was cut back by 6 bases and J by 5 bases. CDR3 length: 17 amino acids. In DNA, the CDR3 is TGTGCCAGCAGCGCCCGATTAGCGGGAGGGATTGGAGATACGCAGTATTTT. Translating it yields CASSARLAGGIGDTQYF.

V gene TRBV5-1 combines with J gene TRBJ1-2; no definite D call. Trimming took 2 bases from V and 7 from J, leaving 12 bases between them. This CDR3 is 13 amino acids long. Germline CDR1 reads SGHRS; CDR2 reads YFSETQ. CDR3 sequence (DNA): TGCGCCAGCAGCTTTTCGGGTCGTGGTGGCTACACCTTC. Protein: CASSFSGRGGYTF.

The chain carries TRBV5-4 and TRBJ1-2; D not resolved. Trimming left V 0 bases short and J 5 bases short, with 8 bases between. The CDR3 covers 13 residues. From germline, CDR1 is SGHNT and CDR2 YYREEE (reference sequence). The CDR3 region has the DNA TGTGCCAGCAGCTTGGGGGAGGTTTATGGCTACACCTTC. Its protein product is CASSLGEVYGYTF. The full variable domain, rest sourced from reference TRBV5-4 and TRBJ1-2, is ETGVTQSPTHLIKTRGQQVTLRCSSQSGHNTVSWYQQALGQGPQFIFQYYREEENGRGNFPPRFSGLQFPNYSSELNVNALELDDSALYLCASSLGEVYGYTFGSGTRLTVV.

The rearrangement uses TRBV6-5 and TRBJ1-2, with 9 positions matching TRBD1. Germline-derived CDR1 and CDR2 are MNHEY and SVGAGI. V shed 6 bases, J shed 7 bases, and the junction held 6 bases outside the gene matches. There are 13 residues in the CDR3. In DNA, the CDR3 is TGTGCCAGCAGGAGCACAGGGGGCGGTGGCTACACCTTC. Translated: CASRSTGGGGYTF.

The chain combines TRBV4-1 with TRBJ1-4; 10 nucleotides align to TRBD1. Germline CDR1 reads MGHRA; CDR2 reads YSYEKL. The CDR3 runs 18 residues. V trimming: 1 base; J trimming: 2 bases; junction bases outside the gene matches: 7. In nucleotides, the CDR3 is TGCGCCAGCAGCCAAGTCCCGGACAGGGGGAGGACTAATGAAAAACTGTTTTTT. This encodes CASSQVPDRGRTNEKLFF.

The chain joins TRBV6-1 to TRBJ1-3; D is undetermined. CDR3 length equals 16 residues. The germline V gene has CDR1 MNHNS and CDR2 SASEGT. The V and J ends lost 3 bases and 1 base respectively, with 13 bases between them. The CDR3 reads CASSDLGRSSGNTIYF. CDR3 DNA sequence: TGTGCCAGCAGTGATCTTGGCAGGTCGTCTGGAAACACCATATATTTT.

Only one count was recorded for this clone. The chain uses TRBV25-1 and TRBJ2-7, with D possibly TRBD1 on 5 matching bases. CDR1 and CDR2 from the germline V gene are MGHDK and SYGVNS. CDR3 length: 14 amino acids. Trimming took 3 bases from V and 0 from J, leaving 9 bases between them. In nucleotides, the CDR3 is TGTGCCAGCAGTGAGTACAGGAGCTCCTACGAGCAGTACTTC. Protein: CASSEYRSSYEQYF.

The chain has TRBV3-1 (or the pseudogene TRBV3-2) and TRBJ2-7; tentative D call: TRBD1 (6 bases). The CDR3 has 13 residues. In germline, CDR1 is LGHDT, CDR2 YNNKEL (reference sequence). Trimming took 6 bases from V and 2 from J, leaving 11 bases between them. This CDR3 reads CASRDGQTYEQYF. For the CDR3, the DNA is TGTGCCAGCAGAGACGGACAGACCTACGAGCAGTACTTC.

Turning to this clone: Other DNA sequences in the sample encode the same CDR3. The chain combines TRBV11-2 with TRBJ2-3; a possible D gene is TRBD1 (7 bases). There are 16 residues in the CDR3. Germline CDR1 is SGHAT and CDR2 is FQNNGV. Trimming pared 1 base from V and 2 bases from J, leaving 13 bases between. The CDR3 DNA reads TGTGCCAGCAGCTTAGCAGGGGGGCCCACCACAGATACGCAGTATTTT. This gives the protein CASSLAGGPTTDTQYF. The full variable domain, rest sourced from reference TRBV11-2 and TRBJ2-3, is EAGVAQSPRYKIIEKRQSVAFWCNPISGHATLYWYQQILGQGPKLLIQFQNNGVVDDSQLPKDRFSAERLKGVDSTLKIQPAKLEDSAVYLCASSLAGGPTTDTQYFGPGTRLTVL.

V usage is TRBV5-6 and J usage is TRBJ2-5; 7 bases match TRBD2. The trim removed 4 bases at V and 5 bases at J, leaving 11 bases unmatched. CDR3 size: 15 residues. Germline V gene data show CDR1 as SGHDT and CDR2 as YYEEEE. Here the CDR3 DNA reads TGTGCCAGCAGCCCCGGGGGAGGGGTAAGGGAGACCCAGTACTTC. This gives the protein CASSPGGGVRETQYF.